This TCR beta chain was documented in a study of T cell responses to AZD1222 COVID-19 vaccine. Study-level results: Spike regions recognized by vaccine-associated CD4 TCRs spanned the protein, led by 160-218 and 743-854.

Only one count was recorded for this clone. What it recognizes is unknown. V shed 4 bases, J shed 6 bases, and the junction held 9 bases outside the gene matches. The CDR3 contains 14 residues. Germline loops: CDR1 SGHRS, CDR2 YFSETQ. TCRdb's copy holds only in-frame clones and misses some; the assay was immunoSEQ multiplex PCR. The sample shows around 130,000 clones, about 85% of them seen only once. J is TRBJ1-2 and V is TRBV5-1; 7 positions match TRBD1. The sample consisted of peripheral blood, taken on day 0 of AZD1222 vaccination. The TCR sequence derives from an adult in good health. CDR3 residues: CASSRDREGNGYTF. The CDR3 DNA reads as TGCGCCAGCAGCCGCGACAGGGAGGGGAATGGCTACACCTTC.